The 17 T cell receptor beta chains below all came from one sample that was sequenced in a study of response to subunit inactivated influenza vaccine. TCRdb recomputed calls from the RT-PCR reads with MiXCR, one row per CDR3 protein. In the table there are a few hundred thousand distinct CDR3 sequences, 11% of which are singletons. The same sample was also used in a study of T cells expressing NK-cell markers. That paper states: 5'RACE template switching built TCR beta cDNA with unique molecular identifiers.

The sequences come from PBMCs from blood, collected on the day of vaccination. These receptors all come from a man in his forties or fifties who received an inactivated influenza vaccine.

This clonotype showed up many times. CDR3 protein: CASSGGVITEAFF. CDR3 bases: TGCGCCAGCAGTGGGGGGGTGATCACTGAAGCTTTCTTT. V is TRBV5-1 and J is TRBJ1-1, with D possibly being TRBD1 (5 bases). V lost 5 bases and J lost 4, with 12 bases in between. Germline V gives CDR1 SGHRS, CDR2 YFSETQ. The CDR3 sequence is 13 residues long.

In this sample, this clonotype turned up a few times. The V call is TRBV7-8, the J call TRBJ2-7, with 7 bases matching TRBD2. Unmatched junction bases numbered 6, after V lost 2 bases and J lost 2 bases. In germline, CDR1 is SGHVS, CDR2 FQNEAQ. The CDR3 covers 15 residues. The CDR3 nucleotides are TGTGCCAGCAGCTTAAGAATGGCGGGGGCCTACGAGCAGTACTTC. The encoded protein is CASSLRMAGAYEQYF.

This clonotype has a handful of counts. This sequence joins TRBV12-3 or TRBV12-4 and TRBJ1-1; D is undetermined. V was trimmed by 2 bases and J by 1 base, leaving 5 bases between them. The CDR3 has 13 amino acids. The CDR3 loop is CASSLMTNTEAFF. CDR3 nucleotides: TGTGCCAGCAGTTTAATGACGAACACTGAAGCTTTCTTT.

This chain links TRBV12-3 or TRBV12-4 with TRBJ2-3; 8 nucleotides align to TRBD1. V was pared by 3 bases and J by 4 bases, with 6 bases of the junction left unmatched. This CDR3 is 15 amino acids long. The chain's CDR3 is CASSFVTGGSDTQYF. The CDR3 DNA follows: TGTGCCAGCAGTTTTGTCACAGGGGGTTCAGATACGCAGTATTTT.

The rearrangement links TRBV7-9 to TRBJ1-1; TRBD1 might be the D (6 bases). CDR3 length equals 13 residues. Trimming took off 5 bases at V and 11 bases at J, with 18 bases between the two ends. Per the germline V gene, CDR1 is SEHNR and CDR2 is FQNEAQ (reference sequence). CDR3 coding DNA: TGTGCCAGCAGCCCCTTAGGGGGGCTTGTTGCTTTCTTT. This translates into CASSPLGGLVAFF.

The DNA of the CDR3 is TGTGCCATCAGCCGGGGACTAGCGGAGACCGGCAATGAGCAGTTCTTC. Translating it yields CAISRGLAETGNEQFF. V is TRBV10-3 and J is TRBJ2-1, with TRBD2 identical over 11 bases. This CDR3 contains 16 residues. Germline V lookup: CDR1 ENHRY, CDR2 SYGVKD. Trimming removed 6 bases from V and 6 bases from J; junction bases left unmatched: 10.

This clonotype turned up a few times. The rearrangement uses TRBV24-1 and TRBJ2-4; no clear D gene. The CDR3 runs 16 residues. V was pared by 6 bases and J by 3 bases, with 17 bases between. CDR1 KGHDR and CDR2 SFDVKD come from the germline V gene. The CDR3: CATSPGSGEHKNIQYF. The CDR3 coding sequence is TGTGCCACCAGTCCAGGCTCAGGAGAACACAAAAACATTCAGTACTTC.

The table lists this clonotype with many counts. V usage is TRBV14 and J usage is TRBJ2-3; 8 positions match TRBD2. CDR3 size: 19 residues. Germline CDR1 SGHDN, CDR2 FVKESK. The V and J ends lost 1 base and 2 bases, in that order; junction bases with no gene match: 14. This chain's CDR3 is CASSQASGSLQPYTDTQYF. CDR3 coding DNA: TGTGCCAGCAGCCAAGCAAGCGGGAGCCTCCAACCGTACACAGATACGCAGTATTTT.

This chain connects TRBV20-1 to TRBJ1-1; D unclear. V lost 3 bases and J 0 bases, leaving 11 bases between the germline ends. Germline CDR1 is DFQATT and CDR2 is SNEGSKA (reference sequence). CDR3 size: 14 residues. CDR3 amino acids: CSAREEDMNTEAFF. The CDR3 bases are TGCAGTGCTAGGGAGGAAGACATGAACACTGAAGCTTTCTTT.

The rearrangement joins TRBV5-1 to TRBJ1-1; 11 bases are shared with TRBD1. The germline V gene encodes CDR1 SGHRS and CDR2 YFSETQ. The CDR3 covers 16 residues. Unmatched junction bases numbered 6, after V lost 4 bases and J lost 1 base. CDR3 nucleotide sequence: TGCGCCAGCAGCCCTAGGACAGGGGGCAGGAACACTGAAGCTTTCTTT. Protein sequence: CASSPRTGGRNTEAFF.

The V call is TRBV7-2, the J call TRBJ2-3; D perhaps matches TRBD2 (6 bases). This CDR3 region has 14 residues. Germline V CDR1 and CDR2: SGHTA, FQGNSA. The V and J ends lost 4 bases and 2 bases respectively, with 10 bases between them. CDR3: CASSSIAATDTQYF. The DNA for the CDR3 is TGTGCCAGCAGCTCCATAGCGGCCACAGATACGCAGTATTTT.

The V and J genes are TRBV29-1 and TRBJ1-5, with D possibly matching TRBD1 (5 bases). Germline V gene data show CDR1 as SQVTM and CDR2 as ANQGSEA. The CDR3 spans 13 residues. V shed 6 bases and J shed 2 bases, with 11 bases lying between them. CDR3 sequence: CSVSQGGNQPQHF. The CDR3 DNA follows: TGCAGCGTGTCCCAGGGTGGCAATCAGCCCCAGCATTTT.

This clonotype was found a few times. The gene calls are TRBV27 and TRBJ2-1; 8 bases fit TRBD2. The CDR3 runs to 16 residues. J lost 7 bases, V lost 2 bases, and 10 bases had no gene match. Germline V gene data show CDR1 as MNHEY and CDR2 as SMNVEV (reference sequence). The chain's CDR3 is CASSLQRGRLYNEQFF. In nucleotides, the CDR3 is TGTGCCAGCAGTTTACAGCGGGGGCGGCTGTATAATGAGCAGTTCTTC.

This clonotype has just a few counts. The CDR3 DNA reads as TGCAGTGGCCTGAGGGGGCTTGACTCCTACGAGCAGTACTTC. Translating gives CSGLRGLDSYEQYF. The genes are TRBV20-1 and TRBJ2-7, with 7 bases aligning to TRBD1. Trimming at V came to 7 bases and at J to 0 bases, leaving 9 bases not matched to a gene. There are 14 residues in the CDR3. Germline-derived CDR1 and CDR2 are DFQATT and SNEGSKA (reference sequence).

V and J are TRBV18 and TRBJ2-7; D remains ambiguous. Germline V gene sequence: CDR1 KGHSH, CDR2 LQKENI. V was cut by 2 bases and J by 6 bases, with 14 bases left in between. The CDR3 extends over 14 amino acids. The CDR3 bases are TGTGCCAGCTCACCAGAATTTGGGGTGTTCGAGCAGTACTTC. It codes for CASSPEFGVFEQYF. The full variable domain, rest sourced from reference TRBV18 and TRBJ2-7, is NAGVMQNPRHLVRRRGQEARLRCSPMKGHSHVYWYRQLPEEGLKFMVYLQKENIIDESGMPKERFSAEFPKEGPSILRIQQVVRGDSAAYFCASSPEFGVFEQYFGPGTRLTVT.

The gene calls are TRBV20-1 and TRBJ2-7; D unclear. Trimming left V 0 bases short and J 0 bases short, with 9 bases between. Germline V gene lookup returns CDR1 DFQATT and CDR2 SNEGSKA (reference sequence). The CDR3 sequence is 14 residues long. The CDR3 loop is CSARDRHNSYEQYF. Here the CDR3 DNA reads TGCAGTGCTAGAGATCGGCACAACTCCTACGAGCAGTACTTC.

This clonotype was observed a handful of times. The chain uses TRBV10-2 and TRBJ1-2; D gene uncertain. The length of the CDR3 is 16 residues. Germline V CDR1 and CDR2: WSHSY, SAAADI. V was trimmed by 4 bases and J by 4 bases, leaving 19 bases between them. The CDR3 DNA follows: TGCGCCAGCAGTGCGACCCTCAGTAGGGTGGGCTATGGCTACACCTTC. This codes for CASSATLSRVGYGYTF.